Listed here are 13 T cell receptor beta chains from one sample, sequenced in a study of human T cells and chemical hapten exposure. Time point of the sample: patch test 2, 6 weeks after DPC sensitization. Treatment here: therapeutic diphenylcyclopropenone sensitization with weekly scalp DPC. TCRdb re-derived calls from the RACE reads in MiXCR, one entry per CDR3 protein. The table shows tens of thousands of distinct CDR3 sequences, with about 11% occurring only once. This specimen consisted of whole blood, obtained in connection with sensitization to the hapten diphenylcyclopropenone (DPC). The receptors stem from a man aged 35-49 years with alopecia areata. Some clones in this sample may be carry-over from other donors' samples.

The rearrangement links TRBV3-1 to TRBJ2-4, with D uncertain. Germline V CDR1 and CDR2: LGHDT, YNNKEL (reference sequence). The CDR3 is 14 amino acids. The germline V and J ends were trimmed by 6 bases and 0 bases, with 9 bases remaining between them. The CDR3 loop is CASSPKVAKNIQYF. The CDR3 DNA is TGTGCCAGCAGTCCCAAGGTAGCCAAAAACATTCAGTACTTC.

The chain joins TRBV6-2 or TRBV6-3 to TRBJ2-5, with D hard to call. Germline V gene lookup returns CDR1 MNHEY and CDR2 SVGEGT. The V end lost 2 bases, the J end lost 2 bases, and 6 bases lay between the germline ends. This CDR3 comprises 13 residues. CDR3 region: CASSYRFQETQYF. The CDR3 nucleotides read TGTGCCAGCAGTTACCGATTTCAAGAGACCCAGTACTTC.

This clonotype was counted ten times or more. This rearrangement joins TRBV4-2 to TRBJ2-3, with unresolved D. Per the germline V gene, CDR1 is LGHNA and CDR2 is YNFKEQ. V lost 4 bases and J 1 base, leaving 3 bases between the germline ends. The CDR3 extends over 12 amino acids. CDR3 loop: CASSRGTDTQYF. CDR3 DNA sequence: TGTGCCAGCAGCCGGGGCACAGATACGCAGTATTTT.

The V gene is TRBV25-1, the J gene TRBJ2-7; D not resolved. Germline V CDR1 and CDR2: MGHDK, SYGVNS. The V end was cut by 6 bases, the J end by 5 bases, with 11 bases between. The CDR3 totals 12 residues. The CDR3 DNA reads TGTGCCAGCAGCGCCAGTTGGGACGAGCAGTACGTC. Encoded protein: CASSASWDEQYV.

The chain carries TRBV20-1 and TRBJ2-3; a weak D match, TRBD1 (6 bases). The CDR3 is 16 residues long. V lost 3 bases, J lost 2 bases, and 18 bases lay in between. Germline CDR1 is DFQATT and CDR2 is SNEGSKA (reference sequence). CDR3 nucleotides: TGCAGTGCTAGGGTTCCGGGACACAGATTCACAGATACGCAGTATTTT. Protein: CSARVPGHRFTDTQYF.

There are many counts of this clonotype. V is TRBV25-1 and J is TRBJ1-2; 7 bases map to TRBD1. In germline, CDR1 is MGHDK, CDR2 SYGVNS. V was pared by 5 bases and J by 3 bases, with 12 bases of the junction left unmatched. The CDR3 consists of 16 residues. The CDR3 reads CASSSHTGVGDYGYTF. CDR3 in DNA: TGTGCCAGCAGTTCCCATACAGGGGTTGGTGACTATGGCTACACCTTC.

This clonotype came up many times. CDR3 sequence: CASSPGTGGSGTEAFF. In DNA form, the CDR3 reads TGTGCCAGCAGCCCAGGGACAGGCGGGTCCGGCACTGAAGCTTTCTTT. This sequence joins TRBV5-5 and TRBJ1-1; TRBD1 agrees at 8 bases. V lost 4 bases to trimming and J lost 4 bases; unmatched junction nucleotides: 12. This CDR3 is 16 amino acids long. CDR1 is SGHKS and CDR2 is YYEKEE in the germline V gene (reference sequence).

This clonotype was counted a few times. The gene calls are TRBV12-3 or TRBV12-4 and TRBJ2-3, with unresolved D. V lost 1 base and J lost 3, with 8 bases in between. The CDR3 covers 14 residues. In nucleotides, the CDR3 is TGTGCCAGCAGTTTAGACGTGGGTACAGATACGCAGTATTTT. Protein: CASSLDVGTDTQYF.

This chain links TRBV9 with TRBJ2-7, with a weak D call TRBD1 (5 bases). V lost 2 bases to trimming and J lost 4 bases, with 16 bases between them. Germline-derived CDR1 and CDR2 are SGDLS and YYNGEE. CDR3 length: 15 amino acids. Here the CDR3 reads CASSVGAGLGYEQYF. The CDR3 DNA sequence: TGTGCCAGCAGCGTCGGCGCAGGGTTGGGGTACGAGCAGTACTTC.

This clonotype was detected a few times. V usage is TRBV7-9 and J usage is TRBJ2-3; D ambiguous. Germline V gives CDR1 SEHNR, CDR2 FQNEAQ (reference sequence). The V and J ends lost 4 bases and 4 bases respectively, with 15 bases between them. The CDR3 totals 15 residues. DNA of the CDR3: TGTGCCAGCAGCTCCTCCCTTCATATTGCAGATACGCAGTATTTT. Residues: CASSSSLHIADTQYF.

This clonotype was recorded at least ten times. The chain joins TRBV6-1 to TRBJ2-3; D is undetermined. In germline, CDR1 is MNHNS, CDR2 SASEGT. The length of the CDR3 is 14 residues. Trimming stripped 6 bases from V and 0 bases from J, with 10 bases between. The CDR3 is CASSRGPSTDTQYF. The CDR3 DNA reads as TGTGCCAGCAGCCGAGGACCAAGCACAGATACGCAGTATTTT.

The V and J genes are TRBV12-3 or TRBV12-4 and TRBJ2-1, with D uncertain. Trimming took 0 bases from V and 6 from J, leaving 9 bases between them. CDR3 length: 14 residues. The CDR3 coding sequence is TGTGCCAGCAGTTTAGCGTACCCTATCAATGAGCAGTTCTTC. The encoded protein is CASSLAYPINEQFF.

This sequence joins TRBV29-1 and TRBJ1-1; 7 nucleotides align to TRBD1. CDR3 length equals 13 residues. Germline lookup yields CDR1 SQVTM and CDR2 ANQGSEA. V lost 7 bases and J lost 0; bases outside the gene matches: 5. This chain's CDR3 is CSAGTALNTEAFF. The CDR3 nucleotides read TGCAGCGCTGGGACAGCCCTGAACACTGAAGCTTTCTTT.